These T cell receptor beta chains were read from a single sample in a study of blood T cell repertoires in COVID-19. The data were produced by immunoSEQ multiplex PCR, yet TCRdb's version contains in-frame clones alone and is incomplete. The sample lists about 250,000 clones; approximately 84% were seen once. Sequenced: peripheral blood. The origin of the receptors is a person in their 70s with COVID-19, enrolled during active disease. Both conserved end residues are part of each CDR3. A D gene is named only where the DNA matches it firmly. Only part of the rows carry a size: once, few, many, or a class if the clone is expanded.

abundance,j_gene,v_gene,d_gene,CDR3nt,CDR3aa
.,TRBJ1-2,TRBV13,.,TGTGCCAGCAGCTTTGAGTCAGGGTTCGTTGGCTACACCTTC,CASSFESGFVGYTF
.,TRBJ2-5,TRBV6-1,TRBD2,TGTGCCAGCAGTGAATTGCGTAAGGGGACTAGTCACCAAGAGACCCAGTACTTC,CASSELRKGTSHQETQYF
.,TRBJ1-2,TRBV27,TRBD1,TGTGCCAGCAGTACGGGACAGGGATACAATGGCTACACCTTC,CASSTGQGYNGYTF
.,TRBJ1-1,TRBV24-1,.,TGTGCCACCAGTGATTCGACCCCGGGGACTGAAGCTTTCTTT,CATSDSTPGTEAFF
few,TRBJ2-7,TRBV11-2,TRBD1,TGTGCCAGCAGCCAATACCCCCAGGGACAGGGTAACGAGCAGTACTTC,CASSQYPQGQGNEQYF
.,TRBJ2-7,TRBV5-5,TRBD1,TGTGCCTCACACAGGGGTAGCTACGAGCAGTACTTC,CASHRGSYEQYF
.,TRBJ2-7,TRBV27,.,TGTGCCAGCAGTTTACGATCGGTTAACGAGCAGTACTTC,CASSLRSVNEQYF
.,TRBJ2-2,TRBV28,TRBD2,TGTGCCACCTCTACCCCCCGACTAGCGAGTAACACCGGGGAGCTGTTTTTT,CATSTPRLASNTGELFF
.,TRBJ1-6,TRBV7-2,TRBD1,TGTGCCAGCAGCTTAACCCCGACAGGGGGTTCACCCCTCCACTTT,CASSLTPTGGSPLHF
.,TRBJ1-1,TRBV7-3,.,TGTGCCAGCAGCTCCCAGGGCAAGGGGAAGTCGGCTGAAGCTTTCTTT,CASSSQGKGKSAEAFF
few,TRBJ1-5,TRBV30,TRBD1,TGTGCCTGGAGAGATACAGGGGCGGCTCAGCCCCAGCATTTT,CAWRDTGAAQPQHF
once,TRBJ1-1,TRBV19,TRBD1,TGTGCCAGTAGTATAAGGGGAGGCCGCGCCCAGGGGGACACTGAAGCTTTCTTT,CASSIRGGRAQGDTEAFF
.,TRBJ1-2,TRBV5-6,.,TGTGCCAGCAGTACCGAGGATGCGCCCTATGGCTACACCTTC,CASSTEDAPYGYTF
.,TRBJ2-1,TRBV7-2,TRBD1,TGTGCCAGCAGCTTAGACGGGACAGGGTCGAATGAGCAGTTCTTC,CASSLDGTGSNEQFF
.,TRBJ2-1,TRBV28,.,TGTGCCAGCAGGTCTACAGGGCGCGGGGAGCAGTTCTTC,CASRSTGRGEQFF
.,TRBJ1-2,TRBV5-4,.,TGTGCCAGCAGCTCCGGTACAGATCCCCGCTATGGCTACACCTTC,CASSSGTDPRYGYTF
.,TRBJ2-7,TRBV2,.,TGTGCCAGCAACGCCCTGGGCGGAGGCTACGAGCAGTACTTC,CASNALGGGYEQYF
once,TRBJ1-5,TRBV6-7,TRBD1,TGTGCCAGCAGTCCGGGACTCACATCGAAGGGGGCCAATCAGCCCCAGCATTTT,CASSPGLTSKGANQPQHF
.,TRBJ1-5,TRBV6-6,.,TGTGCCAGCAGTTACAGCGGGGGCAATCAGCCCCAGCATTTT,CASSYSGGNQPQHF
.,TRBJ2-2,TRBV5-1,TRBD1,TGCGCCAGCAGCTTTACCGGGACAGGGGGCACCGGGGAGCTGTTTTTT,CASSFTGTGGTGELFF
many,TRBJ1-1,TRBV27,.,TGTGCCAGCGGGCGGGACCCTACGCACACTGAAGCTTTCTTT,CASGRDPTHTEAFF
.,TRBJ1-2,TRBV19,.,TGTGCCAGTAGTACTGCCTGGACGGGAAACTATGGCTACACCTTC,CASSTAWTGNYGYTF
.,TRBJ1-3,TRBV5-6,.,TGTGCCAGCAGCTTGTTTCCCCTAGGAAACACCATATATTTT,CASSLFPLGNTIYF
.,TRBJ2-7,TRBV4-1,TRBD2,TGCGCCAGCAGCCAAGGGACTAGCGTGGCCTACGAGCAGTACTTC,CASSQGTSVAYEQYF
.,TRBJ2-7,TRBV3-1/TRBV3-2,TRBD1,TGTGCCAGCAGCCAAGCGACAGGGCCCTACTACGAGCAGTACTTC,CASSQATGPYYEQYF
.,TRBJ2-3,TRBV5-6,.,TGTGCCAGCAGCTTGGTTACTGGGGGGAGCACAGATACGCAGTATTTT,CASSLVTGGSTDTQYF
once,TRBJ1-2,TRBV15,.,TGTGCCACCAGCGGCGGGCTCAACTATGGCTACACCTTC,CATSGGLNYGYTF
few,TRBJ1-2,TRBV7-2,TRBD1,TGTGCCAGCAGCTACCGACAGGGAGGAAGCAGCGGCTACACCTTC,CASSYRQGGSSGYTF
.,TRBJ2-5,TRBV6-5,TRBD2,TGTGCCAGCAGTCGCGGGGGGGGCGGGACCCAGTACTTC,CASSRGGGGTQYF
.,TRBJ2-6,TRBV6-5,.,TGTGCCAGCAGTTACCGGGGAATAGGGGGGGCCAACGTCCTGACTTTC,CASSYRGIGGANVLTF
.,TRBJ2-3,TRBV9,TRBD2,TGTGCCAGCAGCGTTGGCGGGAGCTCAGATACGCAGTATTTT,CASSVGGSSDTQYF
.,TRBJ2-5,TRBV6-5,TRBD2,TGTGCCAGCAGTTTAATAGCGGGAGGAGGGCAGACCCAGTACTTC,CASSLIAGGGQTQYF
.,TRBJ2-7,TRBV5-5,.,TGTGCCAGCAGCTTGGTGGCCGGGGTCTACGAGCAGTACTTC,CASSLVAGVYEQYF
.,TRBJ1-5,TRBV25-1,TRBD1,TGTGCCAGCAGTGAATCCACAGGGGGGAATCAGCCCCAGCATTTT,CASSESTGGNQPQHF
.,TRBJ1-6,TRBV6-1,.,TGTGCCAGCAGTGAATCTCTTAGCCTCCCGGGCCACTTT,CASSESLSLPGHF
.,TRBJ1-5,TRBV27,.,TGTGCCAGCAGTCCTACCCGCGGGGGGCCTAGAGGGGTGGGTGAGCCCCAGCATTTT,CASSPTRGGPRGVGEPQHF
.,TRBJ2-5,TRBV5-1,.,TGCGCCAGCAGCTTGGGGGGCCCCCAAGAGACCCAGTACTTC,CASSLGGPQETQYF
.,TRBJ1-1,TRBV3-1/TRBV3-2,TRBD1,TGTGCCAGCAGAGGACAGGAGAACACTGAAGCTTTCTTT,CASRGQENTEAFF
.,TRBJ2-2,TRBV7-7,.,TGTGCCAGCAGCCCCAGGGGACACACCGGGGAGCTGTTTTTT,CASSPRGHTGELFF
once,TRBJ2-5,TRBV19,TRBD1,TGTGCCAGTAGTATAGGAGGGGGCGGAAAAGAGACCCAGTACTTC,CASSIGGGGKETQYF
.,TRBJ2-1,TRBV7-2,TRBD2,TGTGCCAGCAGGATACTAGCGGGGGGGCCTTTTGATGAGCAGTTCTTC,CASRILAGGPFDEQFF
.,TRBJ1-5,TRBV9,TRBD1,TGTGCCAGCAGCGCGGGACAGCCAAATCAGCCCCAGCATTTT,CASSAGQPNQPQHF
.,TRBJ1-1,TRBV5-1,TRBD1,TGCGCCAGCAGCACAGGACAGGGGAAAAACACTGAAGCTTTCTTT,CASSTGQGKNTEAFF
.,TRBJ2-7,TRBV5-1,TRBD1,TGCGCCAGCGGACCCCCGGGACAGCTACGGGAGCAGTACTTC,CASGPPGQLREQYF
.,TRBJ1-6,TRBV7-3,.,TGTGCCAGCAGCTTAGGATCCAGGCGGGATAATTCACCCCTCCACTTT,CASSLGSRRDNSPLHF
.,TRBJ1-1,TRBV3-1/TRBV3-2,.,TGTGCCAGCAGCCGAGGGTTTAACACTGAAGCTTTCTTT,CASSRGFNTEAFF
.,TRBJ1-1,TRBV6-2/TRBV6-3,TRBD1,TGTGCCAGCAGCTGGGGACAGGGAGTCGCTGAAGCTTTCTTT,CASSWGQGVAEAFF
.,TRBJ1-1,TRBV12-3/TRBV12-4,.,TGTGCCAGCAGTTTAAAGCCTAACGCTGAAGCTTTCTTT,CASSLKPNAEAFF
.,TRBJ1-2,TRBV19,TRBD1,TGTGCCAGTAGTATTCGACAGGGAAATGGCTACACCTTC,CASSIRQGNGYTF
.,TRBJ1-5,TRBV4-1,.,TGCGCCAGCAGCCAAGGCGGCAGCAATCAGCCCCAGCATTTT,CASSQGGSNQPQHF